This T cell receptor (beta chain) originates from a study of blood T cells in healthy people across ages. The use of a sample-barcoded 5' primer and a J-beta primer mix characterized a second PCR of about 7 to 12 cycles. Each cDNA molecule was tagged by a template-switch adaptor with 12 random nucleotides. TCRdb reprocessed the 5' RACE reads via MiXCR and lists one record per CDR3 protein. The table has some 1,500,000 distinct CDR3 sequences, roughly 43% seen once. This clonotype occurred a few times. Germline-derived CDR1 and CDR2 are SGHRS and YFSETQ. The junction had 7 bases not matched to a gene; V was cut back by 3 bases and J by 7 bases. There are 13 residues in the CDR3.

This chain connects TRBV5-1 to TRBJ2-7; TRBD2 matches 7 bases. Material: blood. The receptor comes from a woman aged 18 to 35 in good health. For the CDR3, the DNA is TGCGCCAGCAGCTCCCTCAGCGGGGTTGAGCAGTACTTC. Amino acid sequence: CASSSLSGVEQYF. Full variable domain (remainder filled in from reference TRBV5-1 and TRBJ2-7): KAGVTQTPRYLIKTRGQQVTLSCSPISGHRSVSWYQQTPGQGLQFLFEYFSETQRNKGNFPGRFSGRQFSNSRSEMNVSTLELGDSALYLCASSSLSGVEQYFGPGTRLTVT.